A selection of T cell receptor beta chains follows, all from one sample in a study of control samples from healthy donors and cancer patients. Repertoires were generated with immunoSEQ multiplex PCR, while TCRdb's copy carries only in-frame clones and drops some. This table has some 150,000 clones, approximately 91% appearing once. The specimen was blood. The receptors were gathered from a man aged 30 to 45 in good health. The CDR3 runs from the conserved cysteine through the conserved F or W. The order of the fields is CDR3 length, D gene, clone size, J gene, V gene, CDR3 protein, CDR3 DNA. A D gene is named only where the DNA matches it firmly. Clone size is not always given. Where it is, it says once, few, many or a class for expanded clones.

16,NA,once,TRBJ1-6,TRBV5-1,CASSREGSSYNSPLHF,TGCGCCAGCAGTCGGGAGGGCAGTTCCTATAATTCACCCCTCCACTTT
13,NA,NA,TRBJ2-7,TRBV30,CAWSLSTGLEQYF,TGTGCCTGGAGTCTCAGTACAGGGCTCGAGCAGTACTTC
14,TRBD1,NA,TRBJ1-2,TRBV5-1,CASSSTGVGYGYTF,TGCGCCAGCAGCTCTACAGGGGTGGGCTATGGCTACACCTTC
15,NA,NA,TRBJ2-7,TRBV28,CASSDQSGPNYEQYF,TGTGCCAGCAGTGACCAATCGGGACCGAACTACGAGCAGTACTTC
13,NA,NA,TRBJ1-1,TRBV7-2,CASSLVVNTEAFF,TGTGCCAGCAGCTTAGTGGTGAACACTGAAGCTTTCTTT
15,NA,NA,TRBJ2-1,TRBV19,CASSMELGGWDEQFF,TGTGCCAGTAGTATGGAATTGGGGGGCTGGGATGAGCAGTTCTTC
15,NA,NA,TRBJ1-1,TRBV5-1,CASSLYSGGNTEAFF,TGCGCCAGCAGCTTGTATAGCGGGGGAAACACTGAAGCTTTCTTT
18,NA,NA,TRBJ2-1,TRBV7-8,CASSLAGGSPSSYNEQFF,TGTGCCAGCAGCTTAGCGGGCGGGTCCCCTAGCTCCTACAATGAGCAGTTCTTC
13,TRBD1,NA,TRBJ1-1,TRBV7-3,CASKLPRGDEAFF,TGTGCCAGCAAGTTGCCCAGGGGGGATGAAGCTTTCTTT
17,TRBD2,NA,TRBJ2-7,TRBV4-2,CASSQDAYGLAAYEQYF,TGTGCCAGCAGCCAAGATGCCTACGGACTAGCGGCCTACGAGCAGTACTTC
15,NA,NA,TRBJ1-2,TRBV5-1,CASSPGDGLGYGYTF,TGCGCCAGCAGCCCGGGGGACGGGTTGGGCTATGGCTACACCTTC
15,NA,NA,TRBJ1-4,TRBV11-2,CASSLGGSGNEKLFF,TGTGCCAGCAGCTTAGGTGGCTCGGGGAATGAAAAACTGTTTTTT
13,NA,NA,TRBJ1-3,TRBV12-3/TRBV12-4,CASSFTSGNTIYF,TGTGCCAGCAGTTTCACCTCTGGAAACACCATATATTTT
14,NA,NA,TRBJ2-7,TRBV13,CASSSQRNPYEQYF,TGTGCCAGCAGCTCCCAGAGGAACCCCTACGAGCAGTACTTC
13,NA,NA,TRBJ1-6,TRBV19,CASTQGTYSPLHF,TGTGCCAGTACGCAGGGGACTTATTCACCCCTCCACTTT